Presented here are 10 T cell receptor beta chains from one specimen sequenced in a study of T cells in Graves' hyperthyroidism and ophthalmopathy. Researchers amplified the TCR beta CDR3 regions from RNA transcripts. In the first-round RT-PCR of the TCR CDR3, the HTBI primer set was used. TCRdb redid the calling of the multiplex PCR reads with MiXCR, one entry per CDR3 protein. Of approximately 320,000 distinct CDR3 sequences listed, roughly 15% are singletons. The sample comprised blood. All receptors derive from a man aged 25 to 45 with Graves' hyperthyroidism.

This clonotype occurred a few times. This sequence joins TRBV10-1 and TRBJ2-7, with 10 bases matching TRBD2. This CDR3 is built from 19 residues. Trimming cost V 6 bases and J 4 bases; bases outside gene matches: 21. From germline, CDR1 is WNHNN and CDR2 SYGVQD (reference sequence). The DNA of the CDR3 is TGCGCCAGCAGGCGACGGCCAGCGGGAGGGCAGGGGGGAAGGTACGAGCAGTACTTC. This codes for CASRRRPAGGQGGRYEQYF.

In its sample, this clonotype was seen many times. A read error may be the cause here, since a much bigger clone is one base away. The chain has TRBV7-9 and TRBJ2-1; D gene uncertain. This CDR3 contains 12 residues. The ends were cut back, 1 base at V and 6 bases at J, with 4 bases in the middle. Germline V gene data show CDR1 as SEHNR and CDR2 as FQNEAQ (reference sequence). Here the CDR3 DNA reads TGTGCCAGCAGCTTAGGCTTCAATGAGCAGTTCTTC. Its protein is CASSLGFNEQFF.

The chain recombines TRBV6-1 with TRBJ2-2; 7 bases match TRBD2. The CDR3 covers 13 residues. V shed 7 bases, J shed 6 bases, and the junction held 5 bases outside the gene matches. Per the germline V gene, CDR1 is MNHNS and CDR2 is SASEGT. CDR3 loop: CASNGGFPGELFF. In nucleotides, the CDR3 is TGTGCCAGCAACGGGGGGTTCCCCGGGGAGCTGTTTTTT.

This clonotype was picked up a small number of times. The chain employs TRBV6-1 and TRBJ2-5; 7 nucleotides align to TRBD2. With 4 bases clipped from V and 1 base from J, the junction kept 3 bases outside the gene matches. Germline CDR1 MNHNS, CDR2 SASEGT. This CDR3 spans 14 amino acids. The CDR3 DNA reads TGTGCCAGCAGTGCACGGGGGGTCCAAGAGACCCAGTACTTC. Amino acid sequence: CASSARGVQETQYF.

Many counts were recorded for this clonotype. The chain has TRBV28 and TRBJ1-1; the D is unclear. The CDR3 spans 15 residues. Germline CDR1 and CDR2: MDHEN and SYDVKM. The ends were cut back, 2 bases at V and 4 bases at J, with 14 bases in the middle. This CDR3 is CASSLGGFTSTEAFF. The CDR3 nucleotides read TGTGCCAGCAGTTTAGGCGGCTTCACTAGCACTGAAGCTTTCTTT.

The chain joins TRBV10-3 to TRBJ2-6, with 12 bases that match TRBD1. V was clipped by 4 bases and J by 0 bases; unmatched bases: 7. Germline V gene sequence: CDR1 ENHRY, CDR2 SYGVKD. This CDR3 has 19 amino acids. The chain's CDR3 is CAISGIWGQGASGANVLTF. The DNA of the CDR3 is TGTGCCATCAGTGGAATCTGGGGACAGGGGGCCTCTGGGGCCAACGTCCTGACTTTC.

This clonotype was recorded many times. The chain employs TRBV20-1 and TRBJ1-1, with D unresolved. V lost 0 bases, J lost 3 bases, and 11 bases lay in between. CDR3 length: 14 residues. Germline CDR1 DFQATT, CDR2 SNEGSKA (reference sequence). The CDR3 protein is CSARDGGSYTEAFF. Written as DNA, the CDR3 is TGCAGTGCTAGAGATGGAGGCAGCTACACTGAAGCTTTCTTT.

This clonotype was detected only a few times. CDR3 in DNA: TGTGCCAGCTCACCGGGCGCTGGGGCCCACGAGCAGTACTTC. Protein: CASSPGAGAHEQYF. The chain recombines TRBV18 with TRBJ2-7; D is perhaps TRBD1 (5 bases). In germline, CDR1 is KGHSH, CDR2 LQKENI. Trimming took 3 bases from V and 5 from J, leaving 14 bases between them. CDR3 length: 14 residues.

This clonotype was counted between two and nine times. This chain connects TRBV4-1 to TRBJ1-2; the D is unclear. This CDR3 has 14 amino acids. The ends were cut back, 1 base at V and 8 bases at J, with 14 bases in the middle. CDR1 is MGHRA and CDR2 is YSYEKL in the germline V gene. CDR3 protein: CASSQVLGDRGYTF. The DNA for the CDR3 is TGCGCCAGCAGCCAAGTGCTCGGGGATCGAGGCTACACCTTC.

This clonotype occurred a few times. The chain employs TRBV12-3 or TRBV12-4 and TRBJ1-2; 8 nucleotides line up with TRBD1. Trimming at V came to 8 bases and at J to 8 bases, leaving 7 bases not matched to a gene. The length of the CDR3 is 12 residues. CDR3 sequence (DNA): TGTGCCAGCGTCCAGGGGGCGGGCGGCTACACCTTC. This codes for CASVQGAGGYTF.